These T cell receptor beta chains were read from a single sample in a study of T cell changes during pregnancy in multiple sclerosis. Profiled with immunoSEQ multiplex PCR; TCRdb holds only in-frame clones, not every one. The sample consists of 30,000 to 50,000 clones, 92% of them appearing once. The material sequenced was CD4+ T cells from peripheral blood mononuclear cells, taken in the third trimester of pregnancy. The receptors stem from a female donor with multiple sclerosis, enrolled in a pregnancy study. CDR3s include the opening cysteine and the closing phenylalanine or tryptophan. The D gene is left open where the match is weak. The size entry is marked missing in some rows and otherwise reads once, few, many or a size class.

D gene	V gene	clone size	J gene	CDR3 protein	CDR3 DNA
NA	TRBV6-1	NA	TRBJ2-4	CASSETSRNIQYF	TGTGCCAGCAGTGAAACCTCGCGAAACATTCAGTACTTC
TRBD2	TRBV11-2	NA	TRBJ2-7	CASRIAGISYEQYF	TGTGCCAGCCGAATAGCGGGAATTAGCTACGAGCAGTACTTC
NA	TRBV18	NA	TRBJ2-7	CASSRSNGQTYEQYF	TGTGCCAGCTCACGTTCGAACGGACAGACCTACGAGCAGTACTTC
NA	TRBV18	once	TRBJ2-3	CASSPEKQMSTDTQYF	TGTGCCAGCTCACCAGAAAAACAGATGAGCACAGATACGCAGTATTTT
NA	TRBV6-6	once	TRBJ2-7	CASSSGKQGGQYF	TGTGCCAGCAGTTCCGGGAAGCAAGGTGGGCAGTACTTC
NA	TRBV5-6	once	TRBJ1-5	CASSLMVGSQPQHF	TGTGCCAGCAGCTTGATGGTGGGCAGTCAGCCCCAGCATTTT
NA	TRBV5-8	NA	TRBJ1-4	CASSYGGTNEKLFF	TGTGCCAGCAGCTACGGGGGAACTAATGAAAAACTGTTTTTT
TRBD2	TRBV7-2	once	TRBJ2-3	CASSSRLAGEGDTQYF	TGTGCCAGCAGCTCCCGACTAGCGGGAGAGGGAGATACGCAGTATTTT
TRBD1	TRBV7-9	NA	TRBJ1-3	CASSPSGQGVYTIYF	TGTGCCAGCAGCCCGTCAGGACAGGGGGTATACACCATATATTTT
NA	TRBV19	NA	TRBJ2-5	CASSAGTEETQYF	TGTGCCAGTAGTGCCGGGACTGAAGAGACCCAGTACTTC
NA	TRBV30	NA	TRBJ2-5	CAWSRGTVEETQYF	TGTGCCTGGAGTAGAGGAACCGTGGAAGAGACCCAGTACTTC
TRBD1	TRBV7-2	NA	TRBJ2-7	CASSPHGTVEGYEQYF	TGTGCCAGCAGCCCCCATGGGACAGTTGAAGGATACGAGCAGTACTTC
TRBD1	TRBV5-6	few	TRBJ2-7	CASSRGQGEGEQYF	TGTGCCAGCAGCCGGGGACAGGGAGAAGGCGAGCAGTACTTC
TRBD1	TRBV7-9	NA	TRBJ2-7	CASSSQGVNDEQYF	TGTGCCAGCAGCTCCCAGGGGGTGAACGACGAGCAGTACTTC
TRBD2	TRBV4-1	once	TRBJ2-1	CASSQDWAGGPGRYNEQFF	TGCGCCAGCAGCCAAGACTGGGCGGGAGGGCCCGGACGCTACAATGAGCAGTTCTTC
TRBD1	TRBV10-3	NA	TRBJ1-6	CAIIRRGRGNNSPLHF	TGTGCCATCATCCGCAGGGGGCGCGGAAATAATTCACCCCTCCACTTT
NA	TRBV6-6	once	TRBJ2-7	CATLTPGHIYEQYF	TGTGCCACCCTGACACCGGGACACATCTACGAGCAGTACTTC
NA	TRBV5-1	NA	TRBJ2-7	CASQEGNTGLISYEQYF	TGCGCCAGCCAAGAAGGGAATACAGGATTGATCTCCTACGAGCAGTACTTC
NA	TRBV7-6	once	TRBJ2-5	CASRIGVLETQYF	TGTGCCAGCAGGATCGGGGTGTTGGAGACCCAGTACTTC
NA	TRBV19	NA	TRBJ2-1	CASSIIGGEQFF	TGTGCCAGTAGTATAATAGGCGGTGAGCAGTTCTTC
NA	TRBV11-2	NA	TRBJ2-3	CASSLTGSWADTQYF	TGTGCCAGCAGCTTAACCGGGAGCTGGGCAGATACGCAGTATTTT
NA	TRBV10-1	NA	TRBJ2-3	CASSESRGESTDTQYF	TGCGCCAGCAGTGAGTCGAGAGGCGAAAGCACAGATACGCAGTATTTT
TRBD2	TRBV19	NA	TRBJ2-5	CASSRTSGKPQETQYF	TGTGCCAGTAGTAGGACTAGCGGTAAACCTCAAGAGACCCAGTACTTC
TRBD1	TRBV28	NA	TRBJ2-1	CATAGGNEQFF	TGTGCCACCGCAGGGGGCAATGAGCAGTTCTTC
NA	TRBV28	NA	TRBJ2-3	CASSAAGNVVTDTQYF	TGTGCCAGCAGTGCGGCCGGCAACGTGGTCACAGATACGCAGTATTTT
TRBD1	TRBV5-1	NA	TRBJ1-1	CASSLGTGGLSTEAFF	TGCGCCAGCAGCTTGGGGACAGGGGGCTTGAGCACTGAAGCTTTCTTT
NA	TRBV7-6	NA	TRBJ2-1	CASSLALSSYNEQFF	TGTGCCAGCAGTCTAGCGTTGAGCTCCTACAATGAGCAGTTCTTC
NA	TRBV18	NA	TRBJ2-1	CASSRSTILNEQFF	TGTGCCAGCTCACGCTCGACTATCCTTAATGAGCAGTTCTTC
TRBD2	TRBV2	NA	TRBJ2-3	CASRAGLDTDTQYF	TGTGCCAGCAGAGCGGGATTAGACACAGATACGCAGTATTTT
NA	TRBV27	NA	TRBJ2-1	CASSLGGQTEFF	TGTGCCAGCAGTTTAGGGGGCCAGACGGAGTTCTTC
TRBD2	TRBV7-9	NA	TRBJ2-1	CASSFGGWKTSGRGNEQFF	TGTGCCAGCAGCTTCGGCGGCTGGAAGACTAGCGGGAGGGGCAATGAGCAGTTCTTC
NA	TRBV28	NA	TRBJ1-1	CASSPISGSLTEAFF	TGTGCCAGCAGCCCTATATCCGGGTCATTGACTGAAGCTTTCTTT
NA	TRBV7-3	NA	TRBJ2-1	CASSPSRVTYNEQFF	TGTGCCAGCAGCCCCAGCCGGGTGACCTACAATGAGCAGTTCTTC
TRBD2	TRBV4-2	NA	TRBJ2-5	CASSERDETQYF	TGTGCCAGCAGCGAGCGGGATGAGACCCAGTACTTC
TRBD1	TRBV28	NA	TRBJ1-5	CASRTTGGVQPQHF	TGTGCCAGCAGAACGACAGGGGGCGTTCAGCCCCAGCATTTT
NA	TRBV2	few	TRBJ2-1	CARALAIASNEQFF	TGTGCCAGAGCCTTAGCGATCGCCAGTAATGAGCAGTTCTTC
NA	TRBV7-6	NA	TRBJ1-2	CASSLGAGAGNYGYTF	TGTGCCAGCAGCTTAGGGGCGGGTGCCGGTAACTATGGCTACACCTTC
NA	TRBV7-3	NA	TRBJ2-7	CASSLGGGKLYEQYF	TGTGCCAGCAGCCTAGGGGGGGGAAAGCTCTACGAGCAGTACTTC
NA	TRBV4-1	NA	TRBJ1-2	CASSSPSEGVYYGYTF	TGCGCCAGCAGCTCCCCGTCGGAAGGGGTGTACTATGGCTACACCTTC
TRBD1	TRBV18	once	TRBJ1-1	CASSPKGQGDTEAFF	TGTGCCAGCTCACCAAAGGGACAGGGGGACACTGAAGCTTTCTTT
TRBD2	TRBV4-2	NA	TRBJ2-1	CASSPGQGTSGRPGNEQFF	TGTGCCAGCAGCCCGGGACAGGGGACTAGCGGGAGGCCTGGGAATGAGCAGTTCTTC
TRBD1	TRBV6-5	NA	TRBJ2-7	CASSRTGAIYEQYF	TGTGCCAGCAGTCGGACAGGGGCGATCTACGAGCAGTACTTC
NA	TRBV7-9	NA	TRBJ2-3	CASSWTGTQTDTQYF	TGTGCCAGCAGCTGGACGGGAACCCAAACAGATACGCAGTATTTT
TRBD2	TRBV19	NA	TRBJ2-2	CASAGPERGTGELFF	TGTGCCAGTGCCGGTCCAGAGCGGGGCACCGGGGAGCTGTTTTTT
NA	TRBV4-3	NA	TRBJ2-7	CASSQGSSGESFYEQYF	TGCGCCAGCAGCCAAGGGTCTTCCGGGGAATCCTTCTACGAGCAGTACTTC
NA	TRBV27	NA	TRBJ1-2	CASSPRGASYGYTF	TGTGCCAGCAGTCCCCGCGGAGCGAGTTATGGCTACACCTTC
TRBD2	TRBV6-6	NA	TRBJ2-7	CASTKSSGSFYEQYF	TGTGCCAGCACCAAGAGTAGCGGGAGTTTCTACGAGCAGTACTTC
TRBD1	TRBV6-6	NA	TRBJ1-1	CASTLPPGTGRTEAFF	TGTGCCAGCACTCTGCCCCCCGGGACAGGGAGGACTGAAGCTTTCTTT
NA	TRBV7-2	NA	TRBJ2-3	CASSPRWAEHADTQYF	TGTGCCAGCAGCCCCAGGTGGGCCGAGCACGCAGATACGCAGTATTTT
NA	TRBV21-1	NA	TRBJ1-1	CASSKESALNTEAFF	TGTGCCAGCAGCAAAGAAAGCGCCCTGAACACTGAAGCTTTCTTT